Below, one TCR beta chain is given with its context. These data come from a study of graft-versus-host responses after intestinal transplantation. Study results and limitations: Peak circulating GvH clone levels tracked with early post-transplant HvG declines.

The CDR3 contains 16 residues. Germline assignment: CDR1 LNHNV and CDR2 YYDKDF (reference sequence). V was shortened by 0 bases and J by 1 base, with 12 bases between the two germline ends. Profiling relied on immunoSEQ multiplex PCR, and the TCRdb table lists in-frame clones only, not all of them. This table holds some 18,000 clones, approximately 40% found once. This material consisted of alloreactive CD4+ T cells from a mixed lymphocyte reaction culture, taken before intestinal transplant. Subset reported: CFSE-low proliferating T cells sorted from roughly 6-day pre-transplant mixed lymphocyte reaction (GvH or HvG direction). The J gene is TRBJ1-1, the V gene TRBV15; D unresolved. This sequence was found in a human patient who received an intestinal transplant. The CDR3 spells CATSRDPSFGNTEAFF. The CDR3 region has the DNA TGTGCCACCAGCAGAGACCCTTCGTTCGGGAACACTGAAGCTTTCTTT.